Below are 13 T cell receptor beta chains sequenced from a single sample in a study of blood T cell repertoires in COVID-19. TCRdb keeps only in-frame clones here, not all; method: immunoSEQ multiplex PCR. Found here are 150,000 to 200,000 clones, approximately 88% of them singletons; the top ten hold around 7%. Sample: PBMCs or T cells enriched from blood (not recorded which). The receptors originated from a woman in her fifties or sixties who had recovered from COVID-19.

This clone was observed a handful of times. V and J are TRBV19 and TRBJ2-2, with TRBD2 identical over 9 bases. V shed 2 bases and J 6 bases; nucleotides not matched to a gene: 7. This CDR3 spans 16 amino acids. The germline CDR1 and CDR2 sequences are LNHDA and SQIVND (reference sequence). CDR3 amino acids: CASSIKSGGFPGELFF. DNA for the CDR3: TGTGCCAGTAGTATAAAAAGCGGGGGGTTCCCCGGGGAGCTGTTTTTT.

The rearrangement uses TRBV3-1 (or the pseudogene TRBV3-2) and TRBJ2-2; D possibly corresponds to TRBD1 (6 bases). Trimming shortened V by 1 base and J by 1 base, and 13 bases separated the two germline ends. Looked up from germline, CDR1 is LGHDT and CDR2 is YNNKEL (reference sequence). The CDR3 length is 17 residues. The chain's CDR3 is CASSQVSLDRNTGELFF. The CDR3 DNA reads TGTGCCAGCAGCCAAGTCAGCCTGGACAGGAACACCGGGGAGCTGTTTTTT.

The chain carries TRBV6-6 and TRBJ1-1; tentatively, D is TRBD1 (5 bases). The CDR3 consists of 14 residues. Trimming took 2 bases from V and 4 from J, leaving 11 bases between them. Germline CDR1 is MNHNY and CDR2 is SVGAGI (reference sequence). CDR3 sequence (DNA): TGTGCCAGCAGTTACGCCAGGGAGGGCACTGAAGCTTTCTTT. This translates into CASSYAREGTEAFF.

For the CDR3, the DNA is TGCGCCAGCAGCTTGGGGGACACGAACCCAGATACGCAGTATTTT. Protein sequence: CASSLGDTNPDTQYF. The V gene is TRBV5-1, the J gene TRBJ2-3; possibly TRBD1 for D (6 bases). Germline V lookup: CDR1 SGHRS, CDR2 YFSETQ. V was trimmed by 0 bases and J by 4 bases, leaving 12 bases between them. The CDR3 is 15 residues long.

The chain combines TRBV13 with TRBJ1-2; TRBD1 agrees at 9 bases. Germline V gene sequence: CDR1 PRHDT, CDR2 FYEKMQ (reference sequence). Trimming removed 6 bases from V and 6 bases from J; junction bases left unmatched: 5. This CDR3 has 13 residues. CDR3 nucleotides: TGTGCCAGCAGTCCTTGGGACAGGGATGGCTACACCTTC. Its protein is CASSPWDRDGYTF.

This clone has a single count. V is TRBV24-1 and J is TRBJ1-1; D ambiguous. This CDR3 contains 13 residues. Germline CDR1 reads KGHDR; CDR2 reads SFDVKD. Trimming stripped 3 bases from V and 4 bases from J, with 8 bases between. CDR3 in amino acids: CATSDPGFTEAFF. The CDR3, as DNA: TGTGCCACCAGTGATCCCGGGTTCACTGAAGCTTTCTTT.

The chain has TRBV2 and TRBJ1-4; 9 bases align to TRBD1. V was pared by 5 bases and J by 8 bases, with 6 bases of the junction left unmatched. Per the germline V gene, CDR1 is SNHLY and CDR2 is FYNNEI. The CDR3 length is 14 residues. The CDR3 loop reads CASSRDRAEEKLFF. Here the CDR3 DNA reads TGTGCCAGCAGTCGGGACAGGGCGGAGGAAAAACTGTTTTTT.

CDR3 residues: CASSLGGQAEAFF. As DNA, the CDR3 is TGTGCCAGCAGCTTAGGGGGACAGGCTGAAGCTTTCTTT. The chain couples TRBV7-2 to TRBJ1-1, with 8 bases matching TRBD1. V was clipped by 1 base and J by 6 bases; unmatched bases: 1. CDR3 length equals 13 residues. The germline V gene encodes CDR1 SGHTA and CDR2 FQGNSA.

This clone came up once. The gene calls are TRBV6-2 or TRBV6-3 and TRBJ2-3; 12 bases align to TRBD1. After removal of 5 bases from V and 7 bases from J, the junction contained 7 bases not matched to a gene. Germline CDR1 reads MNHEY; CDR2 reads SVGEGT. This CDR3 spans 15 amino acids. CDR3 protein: CASSITWDRGHTQYF. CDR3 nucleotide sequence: TGTGCCAGCAGTATTACCTGGGACAGGGGGCATACGCAGTATTTT.

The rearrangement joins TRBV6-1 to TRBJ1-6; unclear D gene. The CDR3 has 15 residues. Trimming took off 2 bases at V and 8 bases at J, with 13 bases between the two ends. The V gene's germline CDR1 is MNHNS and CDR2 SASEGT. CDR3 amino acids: CASSESWTWDSPLHF. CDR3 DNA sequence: TGTGCCAGCAGTGAATCGTGGACTTGGGATTCACCCCTCCACTTT.

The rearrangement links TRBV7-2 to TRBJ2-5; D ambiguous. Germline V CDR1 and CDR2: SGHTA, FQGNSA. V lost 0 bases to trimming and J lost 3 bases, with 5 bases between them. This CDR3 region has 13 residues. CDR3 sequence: CASSLATKETQYF. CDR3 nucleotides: TGTGCCAGCAGCTTAGCTACAAAAGAGACCCAGTACTTC.

The CDR3 region has the DNA TGTGCCAGCAGCCGGCCAACGGCGGCGGAAAATGAGCAGTTCTTC. Translating it yields CASSRPTAAENEQFF. J is TRBJ2-1 and V is TRBV7-9; the D is unclear. CDR3 length: 15 residues. V lost 5 bases, J lost 7 bases, and 18 bases lay in between. Germline V gene sequence: CDR1 SEHNR, CDR2 FQNEAQ (reference sequence).

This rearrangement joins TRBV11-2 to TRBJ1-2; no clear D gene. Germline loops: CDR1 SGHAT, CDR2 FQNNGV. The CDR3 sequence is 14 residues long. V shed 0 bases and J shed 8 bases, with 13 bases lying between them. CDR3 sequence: CASSLDPRPGGYTF. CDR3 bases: TGTGCCAGCAGCTTAGACCCCCGGCCGGGGGGCTACACCTTC.